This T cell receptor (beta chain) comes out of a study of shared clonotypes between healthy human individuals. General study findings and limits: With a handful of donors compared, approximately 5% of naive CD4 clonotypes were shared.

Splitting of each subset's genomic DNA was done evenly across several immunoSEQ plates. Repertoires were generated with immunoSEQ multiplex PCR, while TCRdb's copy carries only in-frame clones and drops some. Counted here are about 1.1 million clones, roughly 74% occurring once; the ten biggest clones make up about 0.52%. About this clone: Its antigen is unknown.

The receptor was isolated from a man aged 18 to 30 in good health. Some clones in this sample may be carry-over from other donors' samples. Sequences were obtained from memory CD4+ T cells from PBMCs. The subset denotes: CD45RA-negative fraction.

CDR3 protein: CASSTLAGAWEQFF. DNA of the CDR3: TGTGCCAGCAGCACCCTAGCGGGAGCTTGGGAGCAGTTCTTC. The rearrangement joins TRBV14 to TRBJ2-1; 10 bases agree with TRBD2. CDR3 length: 14 residues. V lost 5 bases and J lost 10; bases outside the gene matches: 8. Germline V gene data show CDR1 as SGHDN and CDR2 as FVKESK.